One T cell receptor (beta chain) is described in this entry. Its antigen is not identified. The data belong to a study of T cell responses to AZD1222 COVID-19 vaccine. Study-wide context: Second-dose timings of about 4 or about 12 weeks were pooled. Study-level findings and limits: Baseline seropositives among AZD1222 recipients totaled only six or seven. Repertoire collection took place solely once the T cell response had peaked.

Trimming pared 2 bases from V and 0 bases from J, leaving 10 bases between. Germline CDR1 is MNHEY and CDR2 is SVGEGT. This CDR3 contains 16 residues. Clones were read by immunoSEQ multiplex PCR, and TCRdb kept only the in-frame ones, dropping some. The sample consists of about 140,000 clones, 85% to 95% of them appearing once. Sample: peripheral blood, taken on day 0 of AZD1222 vaccination. This sequence joins TRBV6-2 or TRBV6-3 and TRBJ2-2; no definite D call. The receptor comes from an adult in good health. The CDR3 DNA sequence: TGTGCCAGCAGTTACGGTGCCGCCGCGAACACCGGGGAGCTGTTTTTT. This codes for CASSYGAAANTGELFF.